A selection of T cell receptor beta chains follows, all from one sample in a study of response to subunit inactivated influenza vaccine. Each CDR3 protein is one row after TCRdb ran MiXCR on the RT-PCR reads. The sample consists of approximately 730,000 distinct CDR3 sequences, around 14% of them appearing once. This sample comprised PBMCs from blood, obtained around two weeks before vaccination. The receptors originated from a man between 50 and 59 years old who received an inactivated influenza vaccine. CDR3s include the opening cysteine and the closing phenylalanine or tryptophan. The D gene is left open where the match is weak. Part of the rows lack a size; the others show once, few, many or a class for expanded clones.

clone size: few
V gene: TRBV27
D gene: -
J gene: TRBJ2-7
CDR3 protein: CASSLTRIYEQYF
CDR3 DNA: TGTGCCAGCAGTTTAACTCGGATCTACGAGCAGTACTTC

clone size: -
V gene: TRBV20-1
D gene: TRBD2
J gene: TRBJ2-3
CDR3 protein: CSASPIDGLAGGPFTDTQYF
CDR3 DNA: TGCAGTGCTAGCCCCATAGACGGACTAGCGGGGGGGCCCTTCACAGATACGCAGTATTTT

clone size: -
V gene: TRBV9
D gene: -
J gene: TRBJ2-7
CDR3 protein: CASSVGDGGREQYF
CDR3 DNA: TGTGCCAGCAGCGTAGGGGACGGCGGGCGCGAGCAGTACTTC

clone size: many
V gene: TRBV4-1
D gene: TRBD1
J gene: TRBJ1-5
CDR3 protein: CASSQGQAYQPQHF
CDR3 DNA: TGCGCCAGCAGCCAGGGACAGGCCTATCAGCCCCAGCATTTT

clone size: -
V gene: TRBV20-1
D gene: -
J gene: TRBJ2-7
CDR3 protein: CSARGPSPYEQYF
CDR3 DNA: TGCAGTGCTAGAGGGCCTTCCCCCTACGAGCAGTACTTC

clone size: -
V gene: TRBV12-3/TRBV12-4
D gene: -
J gene: TRBJ2-7
CDR3 protein: CASSLEKGVGYEQYF
CDR3 DNA: TGTGCCAGCAGTTTAGAGAAGGGGGTCGGCTACGAGCAGTACTTC

clone size: -
V gene: TRBV28
D gene: -
J gene: TRBJ2-7
CDR3 protein: CASSAAGSHYEQYF
CDR3 DNA: TGTGCCAGCAGTGCCGCAGGGTCACACTACGAGCAGTACTTC

clone size: few
V gene: TRBV5-5
D gene: -
J gene: TRBJ1-2
CDR3 protein: CASSLAHTYGYTF
CDR3 DNA: TGTGCCAGCAGCTTGGCTCACACCTATGGCTACACCTTC

clone size: -
V gene: TRBV20-1
D gene: -
J gene: TRBJ1-1
CDR3 protein: CSARFTVNSEAFF
CDR3 DNA: TGCAGTGCTAGATTCACAGTGAATTCTGAAGCTTTCTTT

clone size: many
V gene: TRBV27
D gene: -
J gene: TRBJ2-7
CDR3 protein: CASNRANSYEQYF
CDR3 DNA: TGTGCCAGCAATCGAGCGAACTCCTACGAGCAGTACTTC

clone size: -
V gene: TRBV5-1
D gene: TRBD1
J gene: TRBJ2-6
CDR3 protein: CASSFLQGAGANVLTF
CDR3 DNA: TGCGCCAGCAGCTTTCTACAGGGGGCTGGGGCCAACGTCCTGACTTTC

clone size: few
V gene: TRBV20-1
D gene: -
J gene: TRBJ1-1
CDR3 protein: CSARPRGSTEAFF
CDR3 DNA: TGCAGTGCCAGACCAAGAGGAAGTACTGAAGCTTTCTTT

clone size: -
V gene: TRBV7-6
D gene: -
J gene: TRBJ2-1
CDR3 protein: CASSPPTGNPYNEQFF
CDR3 DNA: TGTGCCAGCAGCCCCCCGACGGGAAACCCCTACAATGAGCAGTTCTTC

clone size: few
V gene: TRBV12-3/TRBV12-4
D gene: -
J gene: TRBJ2-3
CDR3 protein: CASRYRSSTDTQYF
CDR3 DNA: TGTGCCAGCAGATACAGGTCTAGCACAGATACGCAGTATTTT

clone size: few
V gene: TRBV20-1
D gene: -
J gene: TRBJ1-6
CDR3 protein: CSASKGGVSYNSPLHF
CDR3 DNA: TGCAGTGCTAGTAAGGGGGGGGTGTCCTATAATTCACCCCTCCACTTT

clone size: -
V gene: TRBV29-1
D gene: -
J gene: TRBJ2-5
CDR3 protein: CSVGADSTTRWTQYF
CDR3 DNA: TGCAGCGTTGGCGCAGACTCCACTACACGTTGGACCCAGTACTTC

clone size: -
V gene: TRBV4-3
D gene: -
J gene: TRBJ1-6
CDR3 protein: CASSQSGTVYNSPLHF
CDR3 DNA: TGCGCCAGCAGCCAAAGCGGGACGGTCTATAATTCACCCCTCCACTTT

clone size: -
V gene: TRBV5-4
D gene: TRBD2
J gene: TRBJ2-7
CDR3 protein: CASSLGIAGAYEQYF
CDR3 DNA: TGTGCCAGCAGCTTGGGGATAGCGGGAGCTTACGAGCAGTACTTC

clone size: few
V gene: TRBV4-3
D gene: -
J gene: TRBJ1-4
CDR3 protein: CASSQERAGSEEKLFF
CDR3 DNA: TGCGCCAGCAGCCAAGAGCGGGCAGGGTCGGAGGAAAAACTGTTTTTT

clone size: many
V gene: TRBV7-2
D gene: TRBD2
J gene: TRBJ2-7
CDR3 protein: CASSNSGGFEQYF
CDR3 DNA: TGTGCCAGCAGCAATAGCGGGGGGTTCGAGCAGTACTTC

clone size: few
V gene: TRBV27
D gene: TRBD2
J gene: TRBJ2-5
CDR3 protein: CASSARLAGGETQYF
CDR3 DNA: TGTGCCAGCAGTGCACGACTAGCGGGAGGGGAGACCCAGTACTTC

clone size: once
V gene: TRBV6-1
D gene: TRBD1
J gene: TRBJ2-1
CDR3 protein: CASSKLRTGVNNEQFF
CDR3 DNA: TGTGCCAGCAGTAAGCTTCGGACAGGGGTAAACAATGAGCAGTTCTTC

clone size: -
V gene: TRBV6-5
D gene: -
J gene: TRBJ1-1
CDR3 protein: CASISRQGRSNTEAFF
CDR3 DNA: TGTGCCAGCATTTCCCGGCAGGGCAGGAGCAACACTGAAGCTTTCTTT

clone size: -
V gene: TRBV30
D gene: -
J gene: TRBJ1-3
CDR3 protein: CAWSSQIGNTIYF
CDR3 DNA: TGTGCCTGGAGTAGCCAGATTGGAAACACCATATATTTT

clone size: many
V gene: TRBV7-2
D gene: -
J gene: TRBJ1-2
CDR3 protein: CASSLGPAYGYTF
CDR3 DNA: TGTGCCAGCAGCCTTGGACCGGCCTATGGCTACACCTTC

clone size: -
V gene: TRBV20-1
D gene: TRBD1
J gene: TRBJ2-5
CDR3 protein: CSGEDRGGRETQYF
CDR3 DNA: TGCAGCGGGGAAGACAGGGGTGGTAGAGAGACCCAGTACTTC

clone size: -
V gene: TRBV10-3
D gene: TRBD2
J gene: TRBJ2-7
CDR3 protein: CAIRTSGGDYEQYF
CDR3 DNA: TGTGCCATCAGGACTAGCGGGGGGGACTACGAGCAGTACTTC

clone size: few
V gene: TRBV29-1
D gene: -
J gene: TRBJ2-7
CDR3 protein: CSVEKKGTANYEQYF
CDR3 DNA: TGCAGCGTTGAAAAGAAGGGGACGGCTAACTACGAGCAGTACTTC

clone size: -
V gene: TRBV12-1
D gene: -
J gene: TRBJ2-2
CDR3 protein: CARSPGIPCAGELFF
CDR3 DNA: TGTGCCAGGAGCCCTGGGATCCCCTGCGCCGGGGAGCTGTTTTTT

clone size: few
V gene: TRBV12-3/TRBV12-4
D gene: -
J gene: TRBJ2-2
CDR3 protein: CASSRTNPTANTGELFF
CDR3 DNA: TGTGCCAGCAGTAGGACTAACCCAACCGCGAACACCGGGGAGCTGTTTTTT

clone size: many
V gene: TRBV5-1
D gene: -
J gene: TRBJ2-1
CDR3 protein: CASSLGGNEQFF
CDR3 DNA: TGTGCCAGCAGCTTAGGGGGGAATGAGCAGTTCTTC

clone size: many
V gene: TRBV27
D gene: -
J gene: TRBJ1-6
CDR3 protein: CASSFRQSGSPLHF
CDR3 DNA: TGTGCCAGCAGTTTCCGGCAGTCCGGTTCACCCCTCCACTTT

clone size: few
V gene: TRBV7-3
D gene: TRBD2
J gene: TRBJ2-7
CDR3 protein: CASSLTGGSNYEQYF
CDR3 DNA: TGTGCCAGCAGCTTAACGGGGGGGAGTAACTACGAGCAGTACTTC

clone size: -
V gene: TRBV15
D gene: TRBD1
J gene: TRBJ1-5
CDR3 protein: CATSIRQGNQPQHF
CDR3 DNA: TGTGCCACCAGCATTAGACAGGGTAATCAGCCCCAGCATTTT

clone size: -
V gene: TRBV7-2
D gene: -
J gene: TRBJ2-3
CDR3 protein: CASSLAVWGSSAADTQYF
CDR3 DNA: TGTGCCAGCAGCTTAGCCGTCTGGGGCAGCAGCGCGGCAGATACGCAGTATTTT

clone size: -
V gene: TRBV28
D gene: -
J gene: TRBJ2-3
CDR3 protein: CASHARGRPSTDTQYF
CDR3 DNA: TGTGCCAGCCACGCCCGGGGACGTCCTAGCACAGATACGCAGTATTTT

clone size: few
V gene: TRBV6-5
D gene: -
J gene: TRBJ2-5
CDR3 protein: CASSYSWTEITQETQYF
CDR3 DNA: TGTGCCAGCAGTTACAGCTGGACGGAGATTACCCAGGAGACCCAGTACTTC

clone size: many
V gene: TRBV5-1
D gene: TRBD1
J gene: TRBJ1-5
CDR3 protein: CARRQGGNQPQHF
CDR3 DNA: TGCGCCAGAAGACAGGGTGGGAATCAGCCCCAGCATTTT

clone size: many
V gene: TRBV15
D gene: TRBD2
J gene: TRBJ2-1
CDR3 protein: CATSPRTSGDRNEQFF
CDR3 DNA: TGTGCCACCAGCCCTCGGACTAGCGGGGACCGCAATGAGCAGTTCTTC

clone size: few
V gene: TRBV20-1
D gene: TRBD2
J gene: TRBJ2-1
CDR3 protein: CSASPTSGGNEQFF
CDR3 DNA: TGCAGTGCTAGCCCCACTAGCGGGGGTAATGAGCAGTTCTTC

clone size: -
V gene: TRBV20-1
D gene: TRBD1
J gene: TRBJ1-2
CDR3 protein: CSARRGDSRYGYTF
CDR3 DNA: TGCAGTGCTAGGCGTGGGGACAGTCGGTATGGCTACACCTTC

clone size: few
V gene: TRBV12-3/TRBV12-4
D gene: TRBD2
J gene: TRBJ2-5
CDR3 protein: CASSPRGLAGGGTQYF
CDR3 DNA: TGTGCCAGCAGTCCACGAGGACTAGCGGGAGGTGGGACCCAGTACTTC

clone size: few
V gene: TRBV28
D gene: -
J gene: TRBJ1-2
CDR3 protein: CASSLSGRGYTF
CDR3 DNA: TGTGCCAGCAGTTTATCCGGTCGCGGCTACACCTTC

clone size: -
V gene: TRBV5-1
D gene: -
J gene: TRBJ2-2
CDR3 protein: CASTPGQNTGELFF
CDR3 DNA: TGCGCCAGCACCCCGGGACAGAACACCGGGGAGCTGTTTTTT

clone size: -
V gene: TRBV28
D gene: TRBD2
J gene: TRBJ2-7
CDR3 protein: CASNTGLATSGSYF
CDR3 DNA: TGTGCCAGCAATACGGGACTAGCGACCTCAGGGAGCTACTTC

clone size: -
V gene: TRBV4-1
D gene: -
J gene: TRBJ1-6
CDR3 protein: CASSPPRQNNSPLHF
CDR3 DNA: TGCGCCAGCAGCCCCCCTAGACAGAATAATTCACCCCTCCACTTT

clone size: -
V gene: TRBV10-2
D gene: -
J gene: TRBJ2-7
CDR3 protein: CASSRVLIYEQYF
CDR3 DNA: TGCGCCAGCAGTCGTGTGCTGATCTACGAGCAGTACTTC

clone size: many
V gene: TRBV12-3/TRBV12-4
D gene: -
J gene: TRBJ1-2
CDR3 protein: CASSSHKIAYGYTF
CDR3 DNA: TGTGCCAGCAGTTCCCACAAGATTGCGTATGGCTACACCTTC